The 22 T cell receptor beta chains below were found in one sample sequenced in a study of blood T cells in healthy people across ages. A J-beta primer mix and a sample-barcoded 5' primer were used in a second PCR of about 7 to 12 cycles. TCRdb redid the calling of the 5' RACE reads with MiXCR, one entry per CDR3 protein. The table has hundreds of thousands of distinct CDR3 sequences, around half seen once. Material: blood. These receptors were taken from a man aged 80 or over in good health.

The sample holds one count of this clonotype. An end of the junction does not agree with germline; a read error may underlie this. DNA for the CDR3: TGTGCCGGCAGCCCTAGCGGGAGGGCCAATTTTGAGCAGTTCTTC. Encoded protein: CAGSPSGRANFEQFF. V and J are TRBV7-3 and TRBJ2-1; 12 bases are a match to TRBD2. Germline V gives CDR1 SGHTA, CDR2 FQGTGA. CDR3 length: 15 amino acids.

The chain has TRBV29-1 and TRBJ1-3, with TRBD1 as a possible D gene (6 bases). Germline CDR1 and CDR2: SQVTM and ANQGSEA. This CDR3 is 13 amino acids long. Trimming took off 7 bases at V and 4 bases at J, with 14 bases between the two ends. CDR3 protein: CSAGQLGGNTIYF. CDR3 DNA: TGCAGCGCCGGACAGCTAGGCGGAAACACCATATATTTT.

This clonotype was found many times. The chain uses TRBV10-3 and TRBJ2-7; D perhaps matches TRBD1 (6 bases). There are 16 residues in the CDR3. Germline V gene lookup returns CDR1 ENHRY and CDR2 SYGVKD. V shed 5 bases and J shed 4 bases, with 21 bases lying between them. CDR3 nucleotides: TGTGCCATCAGTTCGAACCAGGGGTCGGTTAGGTACGAGCAGTACTTC. It codes for CAISSNQGSVRYEQYF.

CDR3 DNA: TGCGCCAGCAGCCAAGGGACCCCAAACACGAATGAGCAGTTCTTC. Its translation: CASSQGTPNTNEQFF. This chain uses TRBV4-3 with TRBJ2-1; D is unclear. The V gene lost 1 base and the J gene lost 7 bases, with 14 bases spanning the gap. This CDR3 comprises 15 residues. Germline CDR1 reads LGHNA; CDR2 reads YSLEER.

This clonotype has ten or more counts. The chain uses TRBV6-6 and TRBJ2-7; D ambiguous. V was trimmed by 0 bases and J by 7 bases, leaving 22 bases between them. The CDR3 loop spans 17 amino acids. Germline CDR1 is MNHNY and CDR2 is SVGAGI (reference sequence). The CDR3 spells CASSYSPPRGAFFEQYF. The CDR3 DNA is TGTGCCAGCAGTTACTCACCACCCCGCGGAGCGTTTTTTGAGCAGTACTTC.

This chain links TRBV10-1 with TRBJ2-1; D unresolved. CDR3 length: 16 residues. Germline V gives CDR1 WNHNN, CDR2 SYGVQD (reference sequence). The V gene lost 3 bases and the J gene lost 1 base, with 13 bases spanning the gap. CDR3 protein: CASSDALQISYNEQFF. CDR3 sequence (DNA): TGCGCCAGCAGTGACGCTCTGCAGATTTCCTACAATGAGCAGTTCTTC.

This clonotype was seen only a few times. The chain is built from TRBV29-1 and TRBJ2-3, with D possibly TRBD2 on 5 matching bases. Germline-derived CDR1 and CDR2 are SQVTM and ANQGSEA. V dropped 7 bases and J dropped 1 base, with 9 bases sitting between them. The CDR3 totals 12 residues. The CDR3 loop is CSAERGTDTQYF. CDR3 coding DNA: TGCAGCGCGGAGAGGGGCACAGATACGCAGTATTTT.

There are a few counts of this clonotype. This chain joins TRBV27 and TRBJ2-3; the D gene is possibly TRBD2 (6 bases). The CDR3 contains 13 residues. Germline V gene sequence: CDR1 MNHEY, CDR2 SMNVEV (reference sequence). V lost 3 bases and J lost 4, with 8 bases in between. The CDR3 loop is CASSLASADTQYF. CDR3 in DNA: TGTGCCAGCAGTTTGGCTAGCGCAGATACGCAGTATTTT.

The V call is TRBV7-9, the J call TRBJ2-1, with D perhaps given as TRBD1 or TRBD2 (5 bases each). This CDR3 has 15 amino acids. Germline CDR1 and CDR2: SEHNR and FQNEAQ (reference sequence). V was trimmed by 5 bases and J by 3 bases, leaving 14 bases between them. CDR3 DNA sequence: TGTGCCAGCAGCCCCGACGGGGCGGTCTACAATGAGCAGTTCTTC. It specifies CASSPDGAVYNEQFF.

This clonotype was detected a few times. V usage is TRBV27 and J usage is TRBJ1-2, with D perhaps TRBD1 (6 bases). The ends were cut back, 10 bases at V and 4 bases at J, with 13 bases in the middle. Germline V gene sequence: CDR1 MNHEY, CDR2 SMNVEV (reference sequence). This CDR3 is 12 amino acids long. The CDR3 reads CATRTELYGYTF. In DNA, the CDR3 is TGTGCCACGAGGACAGAACTCTATGGCTACACCTTC.

This clonotype was seen a handful of times. A much larger clonotype is one base distant, so this may be a read error. The chain carries TRBV6-6 and TRBJ2-3; 8 bases map to TRBD2. V dropped 4 bases and J dropped 2; count of bases not matched to a gene: 11. The CDR3 is made up of 17 amino acids. Germline lookup yields CDR1 MNHNY and CDR2 SVGAGI (reference sequence). CDR3: CASSFVVGGRNTDTQYF. In DNA, the CDR3 is TGTGCCAGCAGTTTCGTGGTTGGCGGGAGGAACACAGATACGCAGTATTTT.

This clonotype has a handful of counts. V is TRBV6-1 and J is TRBJ2-1; 7 bases map to TRBD2. This CDR3 has 17 amino acids. Germline V gene sequence: CDR1 MNHNS, CDR2 SASEGT. After removal of 1 base from V and 0 bases from J, the junction contained 6 bases not matched to a gene. The DNA for the CDR3 is TGTGCCAGCAGTGAAGGTGCTAGCGGCTTCTCCTACAATGAGCAGTTCTTC. It is translated as CASSEGASGFSYNEQFF.

The V and J genes are TRBV5-5 and TRBJ2-3; 8 bases are shared with TRBD2. Germline-derived CDR1 and CDR2 are SGHKS and YYEKEE (reference sequence). J gave up 4 bases and V 3 bases, and 7 bases lay outside the gene matches. This CDR3 is 15 amino acids long. DNA for the CDR3: TGTGCCAGCAGCTCCGGGACTAGAGCTGCAGATACGCAGTATTTT. Translated, it gives CASSSGTRAADTQYF. Using reference TRBV5-5 and TRBJ2-3 for the parts outside the CDR3, the full variable domain is DAGVTQSPTHLIKTRGQQVTLRCSPISGHKSVSWYQQVLGQGPQFIFQYYEKEERGRGNFPDRFSARQFPNYSSELNVNALLLGDSALYLCASSSGTRAADTQYFGPGTRLTVL.

The genes are TRBV27 and TRBJ2-5; D may be TRBD1 or TRBD2 (5 bases each). V was shortened by 8 bases and J by 5 bases, with 21 bases between the two germline ends. The germline V gene has CDR1 MNHEY and CDR2 SMNVEV (reference sequence). There are 15 residues in the CDR3. The CDR3 protein is CASGLTGTAGETQYF. For the CDR3, the DNA is TGTGCCAGCGGTCTAACGGGGACGGCTGGGGAGACCCAGTACTTC.

This clonotype was counted a few times. This chain links TRBV15 with TRBJ2-6; 7 bases align to TRBD2. Germline V gene data show CDR1 as LNHNV and CDR2 as YYDKDF (reference sequence). After removal of 5 bases from V and 1 base from J, the junction contained 8 bases not matched to a gene. The CDR3 loop spans 17 amino acids. The CDR3 protein is CATSGRLAESGANVLTF. The CDR3 DNA reads TGTGCCACCAGCGGTCGACTAGCAGAGTCTGGGGCCAACGTCCTGACTTTC.

Concerning this clonotype itself: This may stem from a read error, because a much larger clone lies one nucleotide away. This chain uses TRBV6-5 with TRBJ1-6, with TRBD1 as a possible D gene (6 bases). This CDR3 is 19 amino acids long. CDR1 and CDR2 (germline): MNHEY, SVGAGI. CDR3 DNA: TGTGCCAGCAGTTACCTATCGGGGGACGGGGGGCAGGATAATTCACCCCCCCACTTT. Translation: CASSYLSGDGGQDNSPPHF.

This clonotype has only a few counts. The rearrangement links TRBV27 to TRBJ2-3; 8 nucleotides agree with TRBD1. The V gene end was trimmed by 8 bases and the J gene end by 3 bases; junction bases not matched to a gene: 7. Germline lookup yields CDR1 MNHEY and CDR2 SMNVEV (reference sequence). The CDR3 runs to 14 residues. This CDR3 is CASARDRSTDTQYF. CDR3 coding DNA: TGTGCCAGCGCCCGGGACAGGTCAACAGATACGCAGTATTTT.

The chain uses TRBV5-4 and TRBJ2-1, with D tentatively TRBD2 (7 bases). The CDR3 consists of 15 residues. The germline V and J ends were trimmed by 4 bases and 9 bases, with 20 bases remaining between them. Germline CDR1 SGHNT, CDR2 YYREEE (reference sequence). CDR3 DNA: TGTGCCAGCAGCGGGCCTGCGGGGGCCGGGGGTGAGCAGTTCTTC. It translates to CASSGPAGAGGEQFF.

This clonotype has more than one count but fewer than ten. The chain employs TRBV29-1 and TRBJ2-7; no clear D gene. This CDR3 region has 10 residues. Deletions cut 7 bases from V and 3 bases from J, with 7 bases between. In germline, CDR1 is SQVTM, CDR2 ANQGSEA. This CDR3 is CSENFYEQYF. CDR3 sequence (DNA): TGCAGCGAAAACTTCTACGAGCAGTACTTC.

In nucleotides, the CDR3 is TGCGCCAGCAGCTTGTCCCTTCGGACAGGCCGAGGGGGCGTCCTGACTTTC. This encodes CASSLSLRTGRGGVLTF. The rearrangement joins TRBV5-1 to TRBJ2-6; TRBD1 agrees at 7 bases. V was pared by 1 base and J by 12 bases, with 16 bases of the junction left unmatched. The CDR3 is made up of 17 amino acids. Per the germline V gene, CDR1 is SGHRS and CDR2 is YFSETQ.

Ten or more counts support this clonotype. This sequence joins TRBV6-6 and TRBJ2-7, with unresolved D. The CDR3 runs to 11 residues. Germline V CDR1 and CDR2: MNHNY, SVGAGI (reference sequence). The V end was cut by 5 bases, the J end by 4 bases, with 6 bases between. CDR3 loop: CASSGFYEQYF. As DNA, the CDR3 is TGTGCCAGCAGTGGTTTTTACGAGCAGTACTTC.

This clonotype has only a few counts. This chain uses TRBV3-1 with TRBJ2-7; a possible D gene is TRBD2 (6 bases). The CDR3 runs 12 residues. Deletions cut 4 bases from V and 6 bases from J, with 10 bases between. The germline CDR1 and CDR2 sequences are LGHDT and YNNKEL (reference sequence). CDR3 protein: CASSRGEAEQYF. CDR3 nucleotides: TGTGCCAGCAGCCGAGGGGAGGCCGAGCAGTACTTC.